This T cell receptor beta chain was observed in a study of long-term antiretroviral therapy in people with HIV (dated 2022 in TCRdb). About the investigation overall: The earliest samples were collected about a decade before the 2015 WHO recommendation for immediate ART, when ART was typically delayed until CD4 counts fell. About 35% of the 30 participants with HIV were female. From 30 adults with confirmed HIV infection, the cohort provided approximately 190 cryopreserved PBMC samples, gathered serially across a mean of about 6 years (range 1-12). Whether ART initiation and durable HIV suppression were associated with changes in peripheral blood TRB repertoire composition and diversity was tested in a retrospective serial study. No cross-contamination during QIAcube processing was shown when test extractions of a monoclonal T-cell line were performed alongside fewer than 40 polyclonal samples.

This clone was detected a few times. Its binding antigen is unknown. The input lacks base qualities; no much larger clone sits a single base away. To be included, a participant needed at least one PBMC sample from before ART initiation plus at least two post-ART samples. Every participant with HIV received treatment in the United States of America. Before DNA extraction, cryopreserved samples of about 0.9-11 million PBMC were thawed and then washed. At the time of the earliest PBMC sample for each participant with HIV, ages ranged from about 23 to 60 years. Per participant, PBMC samples came from 1-4 timepoints prior to ART initiation and 2-8 timepoints following ART initiation, for a median of 7 samples. Serial HIV viral load, CD4+ T-cell count, ART history and demographic data were obtained for every participant. Genomic DNA was extracted from unsorted PBMC with a Qiagen kit on a QIAcube, processed in batches of 12 samples.

Broader findings and caveats from the paper: The repertoire was dominated across all time points by expanded TRB clones identified before ART initiation, although this dominance was seen to fluctuate and to decrease in many PLHIV after ART. Starting ART was linked to a significant rise in TRB diversity, yet even with long-term ART the diversity remained significantly lower than in transplant donor controls. Owing to limited PBMC availability, only the TCR beta chain was sequenced, without alpha chain pairing. The samples span the years 2004 to 2017, and the ART regimens used may be less effective than current regimens. Compared with controls, HIV repertoires had narrower CDR3 length ranges, and the network structure pointed to an antigen-experienced repertoire that shifted only slightly toward naive after ART. Inferences about post-ART repertoire changes are limited because no data were available on ART adherence, viral resistance or therapy changes. Because pre-ART samples had limited cell numbers, profiling was done on unsorted PBMC rather than on sorted CD4+ and CD8+ T cells.

There are 13 amino acids in the CDR3, from cysteine to phenylalanine inclusive. Of the read, only the CDR3 DNA is kept; its 39 bases are in frame from base 1. Taken from the germline V gene, the CDR1 and CDR2 loops are SGHTA and FQGTGA. V drops 3 bases and J drops 1 base, leaving 6 bases in between. The immunoSEQ hsTCRB v3.0 assay was used at survey level resolution for TRB variable region sequencing. The targeted TRB sequencing depth was roughly 35,000-50,000 T-cell genomes per sample. An Illumina MiSeq with a v3 150-cycle kit was used to sequence the pooled TRB libraries. In the paper's pipeline: Repertoire analysis was performed in R inside a reproducible Nextflow workflow that covered QC, data transformation and analysis. LymphoSeq2, an R package for exploring AIRR-Seq data, was used to implement custom analyses. Four samples that produced fewer than 5000 total TRB sequences were removed, so approximately 170 HIV repertoires were analyzed. Of the approximately 190 retained HIV repertoires, approximately 60 were collected before and about 130 after ART initiation. Each repertoire was downsampled to 5000 TRB nucleotide sequences, and summary statistics were averaged across 100 downsampling iterations. The analysis kept only TRB sequences whose CDR3 regions were at least seven amino acids long. Two measures captured diversity: a Shannon entropy-derived clonality score and the Gini coefficient. In repertoire networks, the top 5000 CDR3 amino acid sequences were linked whenever an edit distance of one separated two sequences. GLIPH2 predicted antigen specificity groups and MHC restriction for TRB CDR3 amino acid sequences. CDR3 amino acid sequences were matched against VDJdb and McPAS-TCR to flag known CMV, EBV, HIV or tissue antigen associations. Pre-ART, post-ART and control groups were compared with Wilcoxon signed-rank tests and Holm-Bonferroni correction. TCRdb re-hosts the immuneACCESS table, in-frame sequences only. Its copies lack some clones; in the studies checked, an unresolved V gene accounts for under half of them, and the cause for the rest is not known. V and J calls and clone size are copied from that table; D and trimming were computed from the DNA. Recorded for this sample are roughly 42,000 clones; more than 75% of them occurred a single time. Of the sample, roughly 5% falls within the top ten clones.

The receptor comes from a woman aged 50 to 60 with HIV. The V and J genes are TRBV7-3 and TRBJ1-1; there is no confident call for the D gene. The specimen was unsorted PBMCs, collected 0.1 years before starting antiretroviral therapy. In nucleotides, the sequence is TGTGCCAGCAGCTTCAATCCGAACACTGAAGCTTTCTTT. Its protein product is CASSFNPNTEAFF. The entire variable domain, with the stretches around the CDR3 drawn from the reference TRBV7-3 and TRBJ1-1 proteins, is GAGVSQTPSNKVTEKGKYVELRCDPISGHTALYWYRQSLGQGPEFLIYFQGTGAADDSGLPNDRFFAVRPEGSVSTLKIQRTERGDSAVYLCASSFNPNTEAFFGQGTRLTVV.